The 25 T cell receptor beta chains below come from one sample, sequenced in a study of CD8+ T cells in alopecia areata. The treatment was: oral pan-JAK inhibitor, 5-10 mg twice daily. Extracted from the samples, RNA was reverse transcribed into cDNA to serve as the sequencing template. Only in-frame clones appear in the TCRdb table, and some are missing; sequencing was by immunoSEQ multiplex PCR. Of 110,000 to 150,000 clones in the sample, 65% to 90% were seen once. This material consisted of CD8+ T cells sorted from blood, taken at week 4, from a patient treated with tofacitinib. Receptors were obtained from a human donor with alopecia areata.

This CDR3 reads CASSIYGGLPYEQYF. DNA of the CDR3: TGTGCCAGTAGTATTTACGGGGGCCTCCCTTACGAGCAGTACTTC. V usage is TRBV19 and J usage is TRBJ2-7; TRBD1 or TRBD2 may be the D gene (6 bases each). Trimming cost V 3 bases and J 4 bases, with 16 bases left between them. The CDR3 is 15 residues long. Per germline, CDR1 LNHDA and CDR2 SQIVND (reference sequence).

The chain combines TRBV10-2 with TRBJ2-1, with D hard to call. Germline-derived CDR1 and CDR2 are WSHSY and SAAADI. CDR3 size: 17 residues. The V end lost 4 bases, the J end lost 6 bases, and 22 bases lay between the germline ends. CDR3 in DNA: TGCGCCAGCAGTGCAAAGGCAGAAGATTTTTTGGGCAATGAGCAGTTCTTC. Its protein product is CASSAKAEDFLGNEQFF.

CDR3 in DNA: TGTGCCAGCAGCCCGGGACTAGTCCACGAGCAGTACTTC. Translating it yields CASSPGLVHEQYF. The chain couples TRBV9 to TRBJ2-7, with TRBD2 matching over 8 bases. The CDR3 runs 13 residues. With V trimmed by 4 bases and J by 5 bases, 5 bases remained unmatched. Germline V gene sequence: CDR1 SGDLS, CDR2 YYNGEE. The full variable domain, completed using reference TRBV9 and TRBJ2-7, is DSGVTQTPKHLITATGQRVTLRCSPRSGDLSVYWYQQSLDQGLQFLIQYYNGEERAKGNILERFSAQQFPDLHSELNLSSLELGDSALYFCASSPGLVHEQYFGPGTRLTVT.

The rearrangement uses TRBV7-9 and TRBJ2-1; the D is unclear. The V gene's germline CDR1 is SEHNR and CDR2 FQNEAQ (reference sequence). The CDR3 has 15 amino acids. Trimming removed 1 base at V and 5 bases at J, with 12 bases between. The CDR3 loop reads CASSLESDLDNEQFF. The CDR3 DNA sequence: TGTGCCAGCAGCTTAGAGAGCGACCTTGACAATGAGCAGTTCTTC.

The chain links TRBV15 to TRBJ2-3; 7 bases are a match to TRBD1. Germline V CDR1 and CDR2: LNHNV, YYDKDF (reference sequence). With V trimmed by 2 bases and J by 1 base, 3 bases remained unmatched. CDR3 length equals 15 residues. The CDR3 loop reads CATSRRDSRTDTQYF. CDR3 DNA sequence: TGTGCCACCAGCAGAAGGGACAGTCGCACAGATACGCAGTATTTT.

V usage is TRBV10-2 and J usage is TRBJ2-2; D unresolved. The CDR3 is made up of 14 amino acids. CDR1 and CDR2 from the germline V gene are WSHSY and SAAADI. V lost 3 bases, J lost 3 bases, and 8 bases lay in between. The DNA for the CDR3 is TGCGCCAGCAGTGAAACCGGGCACACCGGGGAGCTGTTTTTT. Its protein product is CASSETGHTGELFF.

This clone was detected a few times. V is TRBV5-1 and J is TRBJ2-3, with 9 nucleotides matching TRBD2. The CDR3 loop spans 17 amino acids. V was clipped by 0 bases and J by 6 bases; unmatched bases: 11. The germline V gene encodes CDR1 SGHRS and CDR2 YFSETQ. The CDR3 nucleotides read TGCGCCAGCAGCTTGGGTGAGCGGGGGGCCTGGCTGGATACGCAGTATTTT. As protein: CASSLGERGAWLDTQYF.

The CDR3 spells CASSPTGDLFYSGANVLTF. The CDR3 bases are TGTGCCAGCAGCCCCACCGGGGACCTTTTTTACTCTGGGGCCAACGTCCTGACTTTC. V and J are TRBV7-6 and TRBJ2-6; D is perhaps TRBD1 or TRBD2 (5 bases each). CDR1 and CDR2 from the germline V gene are SGHVS and FNYEAQ. This CDR3 has 19 amino acids. The V end lost 5 bases, the J end lost 0 bases, and 20 bases lay between the germline ends.

The V and J genes are TRBV7-2 and TRBJ2-1; D remains ambiguous. The germline CDR1 and CDR2 sequences are SGHTA and FQGNSA. The CDR3 consists of 14 residues. Trimming cost V 1 base and J 2 bases, with 6 bases left between them. CDR3 in DNA: TGTGCCAGCAGCTTAGAAGACACCTACAATGAGCAGTTCTTC. Its protein product is CASSLEDTYNEQFF.

The genes are TRBV6-1 and TRBJ2-5; 8 nucleotides line up with TRBD1. The CDR3 extends over 19 amino acids. Per germline, CDR1 MNHNS and CDR2 SASEGT. V shed 2 bases, J shed 4 bases, and the junction held 18 bases outside the gene matches. The CDR3 coding sequence is TGTGCCAGCAGTGAACTCCGTGTTGGACCAGGGGGCGCGGGAGAGACCCAGTACTTC. It translates to CASSELRVGPGGAGETQYF.

V gene TRBV4-3 combines with J gene TRBJ2-1; D ambiguous. The CDR3 is 13 residues long. The germline V and J ends were trimmed by 5 bases and 9 bases, with 14 bases remaining between them. Germline CDR1 LGHNA, CDR2 YSLEER. The CDR3: CASSGPEHPEQFF. The CDR3 DNA reads as TGCGCCAGCAGCGGACCCGAGCATCCTGAGCAGTTCTTC.

V is TRBV7-9 and J is TRBJ2-1, with 8 bases aligning to TRBD2. Germline V gene lookup returns CDR1 SEHNR and CDR2 FQNEAQ (reference sequence). The junction had 11 bases not matched to a gene; V was cut back by 5 bases and J by 8 bases. The CDR3 consists of 15 residues. The chain's CDR3 is CASSQPGLVIYEQFF. In DNA, the CDR3 is TGTGCCAGCAGCCAACCGGGACTAGTTATCTATGAGCAGTTCTTC.

This clone was observed a few times. This chain joins TRBV27 and TRBJ2-2, with no clear D. Germline V gives CDR1 MNHEY, CDR2 SMNVEV (reference sequence). The CDR3 extends over 14 amino acids. The ends were cut back, 0 bases at V and 3 bases at J, with 5 bases in the middle. CDR3 nucleotides: TGTGCCAGCAGTTTATCGGCGGACACCGGGGAGCTGTTTTTT. Protein product: CASSLSADTGELFF.

The V and J genes are TRBV5-6 and TRBJ2-1; no definite D call. In germline, CDR1 is SGHDT, CDR2 YYEEEE. V gave up 2 bases and J gave up 10 bases, with 7 bases separating them. The CDR3 is 11 amino acids. CDR3 amino acids: CASSLGLEQFF. In DNA, the CDR3 is TGTGCCAGCAGCTTAGGATTAGAGCAGTTCTTC.

The chain uses TRBV11-2 and TRBJ2-7; 7 nucleotides align to TRBD2. This CDR3 contains 16 residues. After removal of 4 bases from V and 2 bases from J, the junction contained 11 bases not matched to a gene. Germline V lookup: CDR1 SGHAT, CDR2 FQNNGV. The CDR3 coding sequence is TGTGCCAGCAGCTCTCCGGGACTACACCCTCCCTACGAGCAGTACTTC. Translating it yields CASSSPGLHPPYEQYF.

The chain recombines TRBV15 with TRBJ2-5; 12 positions agree with TRBD2. From germline, CDR1 is LNHNV and CDR2 YYDKDF (reference sequence). This CDR3 comprises 16 residues. V was clipped by 5 bases and J by 6 bases; unmatched bases: 10. The CDR3 bases are TGTGCCACCAGCTCGGGGCCTAGCGGGGGGGTGAAGACCCAGTACTTC. Its protein is CATSSGPSGGVKTQYF.

Here the CDR3 DNA reads TGTGCCAGCAGTGAAGAGTGGAGGGGTATGTCAGATACGCAGTATTTT. Translation: CASSEEWRGMSDTQYF. This sequence joins TRBV6-1 and TRBJ2-3; TRBD2 might be the D (6 bases). The germline gives CDR1 MNHNS, CDR2 SASEGT. CDR3 length: 16 residues. V lost 1 base and J lost 4, with 15 bases in between.

The chain carries TRBV14 and TRBJ1-1; D is possibly TRBD1 (5 bases). The CDR3 has 16 amino acids. Germline CDR1 is SGHDN and CDR2 is FVKESK. Trimming removed 0 bases from V and 6 bases from J, with 17 bases in between. The CDR3 sequence is CASSQEGAFSTAEAFF. CDR3 nucleotides: TGTGCCAGCAGCCAAGAAGGGGCCTTTTCCACCGCTGAAGCTTTCTTT.

The J gene is TRBJ2-7, the V gene TRBV10-3; 8 bases fit TRBD1. This CDR3 comprises 15 residues. CDR1 and CDR2 from the germline V gene are ENHRY and SYGVKD. V was clipped by 5 bases and J by 5 bases; unmatched bases: 11. CDR3 region: CAISPELDRGNEQYF. The CDR3 coding sequence is TGTGCCATCAGTCCCGAATTAGACAGGGGTAACGAGCAGTACTTC.

The rearrangement links TRBV6-6 to TRBJ2-3, with TRBD1 as a possible D gene (5 bases). V shed 0 bases and J shed 2 bases, with 9 bases lying between them. Germline V gene data show CDR1 as MNHNY and CDR2 as SVGAGI (reference sequence). The CDR3 loop spans 15 amino acids. The CDR3 coding sequence is TGTGCCAGCAGTTACTCGACCAGGGCCACAGATACGCAGTATTTT. Its protein product is CASSYSTRATDTQYF.

The chain joins TRBV7-2 to TRBJ2-4, with D hard to call. V was cut by 5 bases and J by 1 base, with 9 bases left in between. Germline CDR1 is SGHTA and CDR2 is FQGNSA. This CDR3 region has 14 residues. The CDR3 DNA is TGTGCCAGCAGCCTTTACGGGGCCAAAAACATTCAGTACTTC. Its translation: CASSLYGAKNIQYF.

The chain uses TRBV6-6 and TRBJ2-1, with D tentatively TRBD1 or TRBD2 (6 bases each). The germline V and J ends were trimmed by 7 bases and 3 bases, with 13 bases remaining between them. The CDR3 is 14 amino acids. Germline V gives CDR1 MNHNY, CDR2 SVGAGI (reference sequence). The CDR3 nucleotides are TGTGCCAGCACTTCGGGGGCCCACTACAATGAGCAGTTCTTC. It is translated as CASTSGAHYNEQFF.

Only a few counts were recorded for this clone. The rearrangement joins TRBV29-1 to TRBJ2-3, with a possible D match to TRBD2 (6 bases). The CDR3 has 15 residues. V was shortened by 4 bases and J by 0 bases, with 14 bases between the two germline ends. Germline V gene sequence: CDR1 SQVTM, CDR2 ANQGSEA. This chain's CDR3 is CSVGGTPTSTDTQYF. The CDR3 bases are TGCAGCGTTGGCGGGACTCCTACTAGCACAGATACGCAGTATTTT.

The rearrangement joins TRBV29-1 to TRBJ2-7; 10 bases match TRBD1. The CDR3 totals 13 residues. J was trimmed by 6 bases and V by 8 bases; bases with no gene match: 10. Germline CDR1 and CDR2: SQVTM and ANQGSEA. The CDR3 coding sequence is TGCAGCTTCTCCGGGACAGGGGACTCCGAGCAGTACTTC. Translated: CSFSGTGDSEQYF.

The J gene is TRBJ1-5, the V gene TRBV7-2; D call uncertain. The V end lost 3 bases, the J end lost 8 bases, and 11 bases lay between the germline ends. CDR1 and CDR2 from the germline V gene are SGHTA and FQGNSA. This CDR3 has 13 amino acids. The CDR3 nucleotides are TGTGCCAGCAGCTTGTGGAGGGATGAGCCCCAGCATTTT. Translation: CASSLWRDEPQHF.